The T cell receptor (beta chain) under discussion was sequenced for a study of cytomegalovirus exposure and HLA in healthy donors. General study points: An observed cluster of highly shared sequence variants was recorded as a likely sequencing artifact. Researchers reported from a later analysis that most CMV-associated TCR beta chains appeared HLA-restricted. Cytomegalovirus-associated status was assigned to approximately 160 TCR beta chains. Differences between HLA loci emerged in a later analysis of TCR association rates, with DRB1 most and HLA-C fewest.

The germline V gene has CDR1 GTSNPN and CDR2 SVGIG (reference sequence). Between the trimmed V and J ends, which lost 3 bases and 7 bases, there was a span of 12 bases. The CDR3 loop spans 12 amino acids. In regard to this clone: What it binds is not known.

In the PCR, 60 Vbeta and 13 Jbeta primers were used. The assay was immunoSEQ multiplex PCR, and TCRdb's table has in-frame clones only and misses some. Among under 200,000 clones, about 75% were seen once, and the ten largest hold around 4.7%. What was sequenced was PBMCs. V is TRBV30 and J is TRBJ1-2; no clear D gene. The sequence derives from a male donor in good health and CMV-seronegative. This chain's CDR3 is CAWRVSAGGYTF. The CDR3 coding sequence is TGTGCCTGGAGGGTCTCGGCGGGTGGCTACACCTTC.